This T cell receptor (beta chain) stems from a study of T cells in localized non-small cell lung cancer. This clone was seen a handful of times. Its antigen remains unknown. Overall study results and limits: Only one tumor region was sequenced, so heterogeneity remains possible. In uninvolved adjacent lung, T cell clonality reached its highest value, exceeding tumor. Researchers found a median approximately 60 of the top 100 tumor clones in adjacent lung.

CDR1 and CDR2 (germline): MNHGY, SAAAGT. Trimming took off 5 bases at V and 7 bases at J, with 14 bases between the two ends. CDR3 length: 14 residues. Method: immunoSEQ multiplex PCR; TCRdb's copy keeps in-frame clones and lacks some. This sample has 2,000 to 3,000 clones, with approximately 40% found just once. Sequenced material: lung tumor tissue, taken before any cancer treatment. The source is a woman aged 35-75 years with stage II squamous cell lung carcinoma. The chain is built from TRBV6-8 and TRBJ2-2; tentatively, D is TRBD1 (5 bases). The CDR3 spells CASSRTGVGGELFF. For the CDR3, the DNA is TGTGCCAGCAGTAGAACAGGAGTTGGCGGGGAGCTGTTTTTT.